This T cell receptor (beta chain) stems from a study of Graves' ophthalmopathy and Graves' hyperthyroidism. RNA served as the template for amplifying TCR beta CDR3 regions. Following a first-round RT-PCR that used HTBI primers, a second-round multiplex PCR was carried out. TCRdb processed the multiplex PCR reads anew with MiXCR; each CDR3 protein has one entry. The sample gives roughly 610,000 distinct CDR3 sequences, 20% to 25% of which show up once; approximately 7% is in the top ten. Trimming shortened V by 3 bases and J by 0 bases, and 9 bases separated the two germline ends. The CDR3 consists of 14 residues. Per germline, CDR1 DFQATT and CDR2 SNEGSKA (reference sequence). Each hyperthyroidism patient was newly diagnosed, with under 2 months' duration, and aged 18 to 65. In its sample, this clonotype was seen many times.

The receptor was derived from a woman aged 18-29 years with stable Graves' hyperthyroidism. Some clones in this sample may be carry-over from other donors' samples. Input material: peripheral blood. The chain couples TRBV20-1 to TRBJ1-5; D gene ambiguous. For the CDR3, the DNA is TGCAGTGCTAGTCGGATTAATAGCAATCAGCCCCAGCATTTT. This encodes CSASRINSNQPQHF.